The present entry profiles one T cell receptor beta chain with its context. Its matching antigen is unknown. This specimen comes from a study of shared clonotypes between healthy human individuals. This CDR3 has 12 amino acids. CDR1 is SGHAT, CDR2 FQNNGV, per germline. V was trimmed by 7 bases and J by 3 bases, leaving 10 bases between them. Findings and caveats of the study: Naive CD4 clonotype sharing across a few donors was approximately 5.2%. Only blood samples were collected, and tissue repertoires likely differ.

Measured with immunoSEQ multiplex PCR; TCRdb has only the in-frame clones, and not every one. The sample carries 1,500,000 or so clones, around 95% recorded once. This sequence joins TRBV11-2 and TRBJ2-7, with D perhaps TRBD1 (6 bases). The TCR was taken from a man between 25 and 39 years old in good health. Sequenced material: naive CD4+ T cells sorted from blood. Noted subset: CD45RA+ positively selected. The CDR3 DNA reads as TGTGCCAGCACCCGACAGGTCTACGAGCAGTACTTC. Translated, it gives CASTRQVYEQYF.